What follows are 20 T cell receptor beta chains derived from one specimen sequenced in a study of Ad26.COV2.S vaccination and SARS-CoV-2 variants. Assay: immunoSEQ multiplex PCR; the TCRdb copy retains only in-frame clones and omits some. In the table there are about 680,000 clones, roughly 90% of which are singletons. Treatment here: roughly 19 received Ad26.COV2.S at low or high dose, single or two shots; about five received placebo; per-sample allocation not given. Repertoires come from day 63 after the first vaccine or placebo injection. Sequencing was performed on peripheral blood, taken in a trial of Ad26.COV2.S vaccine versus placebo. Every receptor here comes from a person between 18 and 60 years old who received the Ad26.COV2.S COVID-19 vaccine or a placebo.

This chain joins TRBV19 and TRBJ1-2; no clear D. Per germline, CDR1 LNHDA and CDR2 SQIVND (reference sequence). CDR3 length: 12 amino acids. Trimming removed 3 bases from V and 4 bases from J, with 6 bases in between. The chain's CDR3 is CASSMEGYGYTF. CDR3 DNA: TGTGCCAGTAGTATGGAGGGCTATGGCTACACCTTC.

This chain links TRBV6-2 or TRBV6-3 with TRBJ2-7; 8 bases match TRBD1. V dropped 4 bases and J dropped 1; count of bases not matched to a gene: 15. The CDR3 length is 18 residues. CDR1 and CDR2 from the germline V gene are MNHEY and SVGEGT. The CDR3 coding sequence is TGTGCCAGCAGTTTCCTTATCGACAGGGGCTTCCCTTCCTACGAGCAGTACTTC. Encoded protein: CASSFLIDRGFPSYEQYF.

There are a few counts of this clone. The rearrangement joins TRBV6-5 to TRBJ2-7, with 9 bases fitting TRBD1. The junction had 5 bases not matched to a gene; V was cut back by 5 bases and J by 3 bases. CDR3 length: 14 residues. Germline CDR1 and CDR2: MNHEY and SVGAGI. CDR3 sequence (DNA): TGTGCCAGCAGTCCGGGACAGGGAGTCTACGAGCAGTACTTC. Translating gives CASSPGQGVYEQYF.

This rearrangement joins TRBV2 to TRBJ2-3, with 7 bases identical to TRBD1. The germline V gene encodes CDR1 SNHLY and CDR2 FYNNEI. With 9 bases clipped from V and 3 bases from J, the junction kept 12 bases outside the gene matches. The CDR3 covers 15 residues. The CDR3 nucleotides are TGTGCCAGGGGAGAACAGGGGTCCCAAACAGATACGCAGTATTTT. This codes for CARGEQGSQTDTQYF.

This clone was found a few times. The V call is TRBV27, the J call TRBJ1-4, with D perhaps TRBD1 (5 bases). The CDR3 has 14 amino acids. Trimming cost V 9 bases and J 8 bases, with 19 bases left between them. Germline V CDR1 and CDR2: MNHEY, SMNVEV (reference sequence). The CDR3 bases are TGTGCCAGTAGGGACGGATTCCGAAGCGAAAAACTGTTTTTT. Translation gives CASRDGFRSEKLFF.

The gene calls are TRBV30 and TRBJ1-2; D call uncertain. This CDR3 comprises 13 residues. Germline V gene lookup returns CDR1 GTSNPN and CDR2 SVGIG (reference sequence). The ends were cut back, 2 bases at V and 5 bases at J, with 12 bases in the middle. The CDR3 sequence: CAWSSGLLYGYTF. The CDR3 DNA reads TGTGCCTGGAGTTCAGGATTGCTATATGGCTACACCTTC.

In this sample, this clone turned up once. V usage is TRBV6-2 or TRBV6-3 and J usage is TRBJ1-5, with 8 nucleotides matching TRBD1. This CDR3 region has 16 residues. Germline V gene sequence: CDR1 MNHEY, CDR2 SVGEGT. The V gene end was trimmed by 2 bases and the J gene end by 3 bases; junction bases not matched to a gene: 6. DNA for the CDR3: TGTGCCAGCAGTTACAGACAGGGGACATACAATCAGCCCCAGCATTTT. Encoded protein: CASSYRQGTYNQPQHF.

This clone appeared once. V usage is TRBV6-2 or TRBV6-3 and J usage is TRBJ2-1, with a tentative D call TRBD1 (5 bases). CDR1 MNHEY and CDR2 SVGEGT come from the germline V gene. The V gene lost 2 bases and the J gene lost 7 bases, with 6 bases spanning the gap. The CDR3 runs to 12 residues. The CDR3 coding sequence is TGTGCCAGCAGTTACGCAGGGAATGAGCAGTTCTTC. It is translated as CASSYAGNEQFF.

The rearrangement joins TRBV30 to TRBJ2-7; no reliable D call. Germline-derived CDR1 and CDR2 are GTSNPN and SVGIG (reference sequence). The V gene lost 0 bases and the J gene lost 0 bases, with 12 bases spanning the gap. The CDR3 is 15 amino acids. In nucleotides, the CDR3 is TGTGCCTGGAGTGTAGGTCAGGCGAGCTCCTACGAGCAGTACTTC. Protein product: CAWSVGQASSYEQYF.

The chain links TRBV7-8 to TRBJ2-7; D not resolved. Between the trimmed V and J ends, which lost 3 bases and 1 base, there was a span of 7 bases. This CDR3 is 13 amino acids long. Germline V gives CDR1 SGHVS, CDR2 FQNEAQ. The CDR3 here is CASSFSGSYEQYF. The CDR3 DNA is TGTGCCAGCAGCTTTTCAGGTTCCTACGAGCAGTACTTC.

The chain's CDR3 is CASSTRTGVALGTGELFF. As DNA, the CDR3 is TGTGCCAGTAGTACGAGGACAGGGGTTGCCCTAGGCACCGGGGAGCTGTTTTTT. The chain employs TRBV19 and TRBJ2-2; the match to TRBD1 covers 9 bases. The CDR3 spans 18 residues. CDR1 is LNHDA, CDR2 SQIVND, per germline (reference sequence). V gave up 4 bases and J gave up 4 bases; unmatched junction bases: 13.

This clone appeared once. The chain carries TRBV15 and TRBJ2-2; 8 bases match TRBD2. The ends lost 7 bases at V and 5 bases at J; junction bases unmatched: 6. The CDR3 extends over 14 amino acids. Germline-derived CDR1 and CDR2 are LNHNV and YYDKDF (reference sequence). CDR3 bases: TGTGCCACCACCGGGGGGGCTCGTACCGGGGAGCTGTTTTTT. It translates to CATTGGARTGELFF.

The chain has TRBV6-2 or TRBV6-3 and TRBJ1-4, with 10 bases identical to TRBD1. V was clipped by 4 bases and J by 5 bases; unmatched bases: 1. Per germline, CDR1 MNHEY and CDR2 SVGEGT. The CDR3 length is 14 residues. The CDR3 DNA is TGTGCCAGCAGTTGGACAGGGGGGAATGAAAAACTGTTTTTT. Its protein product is CASSWTGGNEKLFF.

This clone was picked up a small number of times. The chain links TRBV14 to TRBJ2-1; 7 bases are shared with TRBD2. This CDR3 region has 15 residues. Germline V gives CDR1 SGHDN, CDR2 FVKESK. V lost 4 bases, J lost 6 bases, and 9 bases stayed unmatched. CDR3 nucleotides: TGTGCCAGCAGCCCCCCCCTGCGGGAGATCAATGAGCAGTTCTTC. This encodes CASSPPLREINEQFF.

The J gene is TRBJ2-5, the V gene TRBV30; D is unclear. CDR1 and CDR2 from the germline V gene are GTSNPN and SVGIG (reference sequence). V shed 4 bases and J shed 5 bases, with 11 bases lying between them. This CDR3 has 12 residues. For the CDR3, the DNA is TGTGCCTGGATGCACCGACGGGAGACCCAGTACTTC. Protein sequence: CAWMHRRETQYF.

The DNA for the CDR3 is TGTGCCAGTAGTGTTTGGGCCCCGACAGATACGCAGTATTTT. This codes for CASSVWAPTDTQYF. This sequence joins TRBV19 and TRBJ2-3; D call uncertain. Germline CDR1 LNHDA, CDR2 SQIVND (reference sequence). The CDR3 sequence is 14 residues long. V dropped 5 bases and J dropped 3 bases, with 12 bases sitting between them.

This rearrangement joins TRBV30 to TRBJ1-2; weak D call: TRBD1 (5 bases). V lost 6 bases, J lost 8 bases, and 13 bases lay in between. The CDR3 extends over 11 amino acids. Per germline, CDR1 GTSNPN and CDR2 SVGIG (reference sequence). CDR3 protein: CACLRGEGYTF. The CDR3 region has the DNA TGTGCCTGCCTCCGGGGGGAGGGCTACACCTTC.

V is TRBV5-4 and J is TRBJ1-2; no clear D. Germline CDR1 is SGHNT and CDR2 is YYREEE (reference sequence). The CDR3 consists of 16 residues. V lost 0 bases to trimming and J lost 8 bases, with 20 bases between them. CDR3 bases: TGTGCCAGCAGCTTGGCGGGCGGCAGAAGGGTAGGGGGCTACACCTTC. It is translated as CASSLAGGRRVGGYTF.

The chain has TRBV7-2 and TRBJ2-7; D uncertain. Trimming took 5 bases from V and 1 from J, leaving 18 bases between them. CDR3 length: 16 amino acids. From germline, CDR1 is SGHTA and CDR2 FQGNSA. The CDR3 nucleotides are TGTGCCAGCAGCACCCGGGTCCGGGTCCCTTCCTACGAGCAGTACTTC. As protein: CASSTRVRVPSYEQYF.

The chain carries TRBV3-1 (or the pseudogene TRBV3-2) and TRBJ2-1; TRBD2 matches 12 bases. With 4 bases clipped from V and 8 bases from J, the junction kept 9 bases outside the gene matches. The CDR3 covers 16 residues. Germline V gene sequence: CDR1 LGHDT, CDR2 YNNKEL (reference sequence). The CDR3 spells CASSRSSGRAGHEQFF. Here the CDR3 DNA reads TGTGCCAGCAGCCGATCTAGCGGGAGGGCCGGGCATGAGCAGTTCTTC.